The rows below give T cell receptor beta chains drawn from one sample of a study of monozygotic twins with inflammatory bowel disease. From its re-call of the 5' RACE reads, TCRdb lists each CDR3 protein once, without DNA. Its table records about 420,000 distinct CDR3 sequences. The sequencing input was blood. The origin of the receptors is a human donor with ulcerative colitis or Crohn's disease, or a healthy co-twin of an affected twin (not recorded which). Each CDR3 is given with its conserved first and last residue.

j_call v_call cdr3_aa
TRBJ1-5 TRBV20-1 CSASYRDRWNQPQHF
TRBJ2-1 TRBV30 CAWSWSGTYNEQFF
TRBJ1-4 TRBV2 CASSEGGTGPFEKLFF
TRBJ2-1 TRBV20-1 CSPRDHAMNEQFF
TRBJ2-7 TRBV4-3 CASSQDRGLYEQYF
TRBJ2-7 TRBV15 CATSIEAGAVYEQYF
TRBJ2-2 TRBV10-1 CASSESLSGGANANTGELFF
TRBJ2-1 TRBV24-1 CATSDSGLAYNEQFF
TRBJ2-7 TRBV5-4 CASSLGTGSRYGLAGGESYEQYF
TRBJ1-5 TRBV6-6 CASSYSNYNQPQHF
TRBJ2-1 TRBV29-1 CSVRTGADEQFF
TRBJ2-3 TRBV10-3 CAISEGASTDTQYF
TRBJ1-1 TRBV13 CASSLAPTRIMNTEAFF
TRBJ2-5 TRBV18 CASSGRVDSFQETQYF
TRBJ1-1 TRBV12-3/TRBV12-4 CASRYRGNLMNTEAFF
TRBJ1-6 TRBV12-3/TRBV12-4 CASSFQRNNSPLHF
TRBJ1-2 TRBV7-9 CASSLGGANYGYTF
TRBJ1-2 TRBV30 CAWSVTPSIYGYTF
TRBJ1-5 TRBV20-1 CSARAGLGQPQHF
TRBJ1-1 TRBV7-9 CASSLEWGDTEAFF
TRBJ2-7 TRBV20-1 CSARKSGRARDEQYF
TRBJ2-1 TRBV27 CATMGALNEQFF
TRBJ2-7 TRBV7-9 CASSQDRASSYEQYF
TRBJ1-5 TRBV15 CATSTTRGNQPQHF
TRBJ1-5 TRBV7-2 CASSRTAYSNQPQHF
TRBJ2-1 TRBV27 CASSTRTQNYNEQFF
TRBJ1-1 TRBV28 CASRTGQLRTEAFF
TRBJ2-3 TRBV7-2 CASSLLAALTDTQYF
TRBJ1-2 TRBV5-1 CASSLESPTGYTF
TRBJ2-1 TRBV6-2/TRBV6-3 CASTASASVYNEQFF
TRBJ2-7 TRBV29-1 CSVGLGYEQYF
TRBJ2-3 TRBV29-1 CSVEVPGDTQYF
TRBJ2-4 TRBV15 CATSRGGDIQYF
TRBJ2-1 TRBV29-1 CSGATGVSEQFF
TRBJ2-1 TRBV20-1 CSAVAGGLNNEQFF
TRBJ1-5 TRBV30 CAWSAVGNQPQHF
TRBJ2-2 TRBV25-1 CASSDGQGANTGELFF
TRBJ1-1 TRBV6-6 CASSYPRDTTEAFF